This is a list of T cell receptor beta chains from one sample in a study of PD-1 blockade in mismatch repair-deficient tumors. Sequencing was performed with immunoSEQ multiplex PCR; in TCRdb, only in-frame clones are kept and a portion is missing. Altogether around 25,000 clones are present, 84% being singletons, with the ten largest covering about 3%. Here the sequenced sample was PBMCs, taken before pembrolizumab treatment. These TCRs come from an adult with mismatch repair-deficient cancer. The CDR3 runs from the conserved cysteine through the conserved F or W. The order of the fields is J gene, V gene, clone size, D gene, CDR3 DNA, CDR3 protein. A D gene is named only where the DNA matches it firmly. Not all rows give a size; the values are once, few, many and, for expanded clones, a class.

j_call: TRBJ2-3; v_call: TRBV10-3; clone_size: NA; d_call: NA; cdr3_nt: TGTGCCATCAGTGAGTCTGGCTCTTTCGGCACAGATACGCAGTATTTT; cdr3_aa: CAISESGSFGTDTQYF
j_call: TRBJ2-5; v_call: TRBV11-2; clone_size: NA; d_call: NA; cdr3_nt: TGTGCCAGCAGCACGTTGACAGGACCGGTCGGGACCCAGTACTTC; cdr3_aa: CASSTLTGPVGTQYF
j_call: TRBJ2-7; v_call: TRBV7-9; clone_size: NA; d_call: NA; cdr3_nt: TGTGCCAGCAGCTTCAGCCAGGGGGGTTCCTACGAGCAGTACTTC; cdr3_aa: CASSFSQGGSYEQYF
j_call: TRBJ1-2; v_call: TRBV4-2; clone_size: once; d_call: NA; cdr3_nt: TGTGCCAGCAGCCAAAACCTCGGACGCGGGGGCACTAACTATGGCTACACCTTC; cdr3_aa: CASSQNLGRGGTNYGYTF
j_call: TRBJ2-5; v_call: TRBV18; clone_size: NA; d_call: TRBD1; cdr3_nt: TGTGCCAGCTCATCGGGACAGCAAGAGACCCAGTACTTC; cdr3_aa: CASSSGQQETQYF
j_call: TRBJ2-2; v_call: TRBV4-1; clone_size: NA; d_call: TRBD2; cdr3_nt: TGCGCCAGCAGCCAAGAGTTAGCGGGAGGGCCTTACACCGGGGAGCTGTTTTTT; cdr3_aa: CASSQELAGGPYTGELFF
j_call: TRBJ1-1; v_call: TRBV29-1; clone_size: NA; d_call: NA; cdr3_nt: TGCAGCGTTGGGTATAGGAACACTGAAGCTTTCTTT; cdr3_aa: CSVGYRNTEAFF
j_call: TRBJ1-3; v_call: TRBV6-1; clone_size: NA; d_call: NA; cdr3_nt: TGTGCCAGCAGTCAACACTACTCTGGAAACACCATATATTTT; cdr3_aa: CASSQHYSGNTIYF
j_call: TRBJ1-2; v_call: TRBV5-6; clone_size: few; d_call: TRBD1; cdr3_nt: TGTGCCAGCAGCTTGGTGACAGGGGTCGGGTATGGCTACACCTTC; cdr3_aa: CASSLVTGVGYGYTF
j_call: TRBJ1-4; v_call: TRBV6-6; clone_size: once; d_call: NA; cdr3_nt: TGTGCCAGCAGTTACTCGAATGGGGCCCGGGAAAAACTGTTTTTT; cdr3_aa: CASSYSNGAREKLFF
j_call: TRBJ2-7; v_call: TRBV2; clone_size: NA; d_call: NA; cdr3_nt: TGTGCCAGCAGTGGACTCGAGCAGTACTTC; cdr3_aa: CASSGLEQYF
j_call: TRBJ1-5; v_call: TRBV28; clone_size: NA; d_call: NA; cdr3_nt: TGTGCCAGCAGTTTAAGAGGGAGCAATCAGCCCCAGCATTTT; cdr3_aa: CASSLRGSNQPQHF